These 23 T cell receptor beta chains originate from one sample sequenced in a study of identifying expanded T cells in peripheral blood (dated by TCRdb to about 2019). The library came from the immunoSEQ multiplex PCR assay. Imported from immuneACCESS, the table was reduced by TCRdb to in-frame sequences with V and J called. These copies leave out some clones; in studies compared against another copy, an unresolved V gene accounts for under half, and the cause of the remainder is not known. Within this sample are about 84,000 clones, with approximately 86% of them counted one time only. The top ten clones comprise roughly 5.5% of the sample. The sequenced material came from blood. All receptors come from a person between 18 and 75 years old in good health.

This chain connects TRBV11-2 to TRBJ1-2; D is uncertain. From germline, CDR1 is SGHAT and CDR2 FQNNGV. This CDR3 comprises 13 residues. Between the trimmed V and J ends, which lost 3 bases and 0 bases, there was a span of 5 bases. The CDR3 is CASSFGTNYGYTF. CDR3 DNA: TGTGCCAGCAGCTTCGGGACTAACTATGGCTACACCTTC.

This rearrangement joins TRBV2 to TRBJ1-3, with D possibly TRBD1 on 6 matching bases. The CDR3 spans 14 residues. Germline V gene sequence: CDR1 SNHLY, CDR2 FYNNEI. Trimming shortened V by 6 bases and J by 4 bases, and 13 bases separated the two germline ends. The CDR3 sequence is CASRRGGAGNTIYF. CDR3 in DNA: TGTGCCAGCAGGCGGGGGGGCGCAGGAAACACCATATATTTT.

This chain connects TRBV5-6 to TRBJ2-5, with D perhaps matching TRBD1 (5 bases). This CDR3 is 13 amino acids long. Germline V gives CDR1 SGHDT, CDR2 YYEEEE. The V end lost 4 bases, the J end lost 5 bases, and 12 bases lay between the germline ends. The chain's CDR3 is CASSPGHWETQYF. As DNA, the CDR3 is TGTGCCAGCAGCCCCGGACATTGGGAGACCCAGTACTTC.

Comment on this clone: A read error may produce the germline difference seen at one junction end. The V and J genes are TRBV6-5 and TRBJ1-6; D possibly corresponds to TRBD1 (5 bases). CDR1 is MNHEY and CDR2 is SVGAGI in the germline V gene. The CDR3 length is 15 residues. This CDR3 reads CASSPNWGGNSPLHF. CDR3 DNA sequence: TGTGCCAGCAGTCCCAATTGGGGGGGGAATTCGCCCCTCCACTTT.

The gene calls are TRBV13 and TRBJ2-3, with no clear D. Germline V gene lookup returns CDR1 PRHDT and CDR2 FYEKMQ (reference sequence). The CDR3 length is 12 residues. The V and J ends lost 5 bases and 5 bases respectively, with 8 bases between them. CDR3 coding DNA: TGTGCCAGCAGCACCCGGAGAGATACGCAGTATTTT. Translating gives CASSTRRDTQYF.

The genes are TRBV4-3 and TRBJ2-5, with D maybe TRBD1 (6 bases). V lost 3 bases, J lost 1 base, and 18 bases lay in between. This CDR3 is built from 17 residues. CDR1 and CDR2 (germline): LGHNA, YSLEER. DNA of the CDR3: TGCGCCAGCAGCCAGGCCTTAGGACAGAGCATCCAAGAGACCCAGTACTTC. This translates into CASSQALGQSIQETQYF.

This clone has more than one count but fewer than ten. The CDR3, as DNA: TGCGCCAGCAGCTTCGGAGGAAATTCACCCCTCCACTTT. Translated: CASSFGGNSPLHF. This chain connects TRBV5-1 to TRBJ1-6; D uncertain. In germline, CDR1 is SGHRS, CDR2 YFSETQ. The CDR3 runs to 13 residues. Trimming took 2 bases from V and 7 from J, leaving 7 bases between them.

Comments on this clone: The junction differs from germline at one of its ends, possibly a read error. CDR3 DNA: TGTGCCAGCAGTTTACAGCTCCGGGACATATACTTT. Protein: CASSLQLRDIYF. The chain employs TRBV28 and TRBJ1-1; a weak D match, TRBD1 (6 bases). Germline V gene data show CDR1 as MDHEN and CDR2 as SYDVKM. This CDR3 is 12 amino acids long. The complete variable domain, with remaining parts taken from reference TRBV28 and TRBJ1-1, reads DVKVTQSSRYLVKRTGEKVFLECVQDMDHENMFWYRQDPGLGLRLIYFSYDVKMKEKGDIPEGYSVSREKKERFSLILESASTNQTSMYLCASSLQLRDIYFGQGTRLTVV.

The chain recombines TRBV4-1 with TRBJ2-1; a weak D match, TRBD1 (5 bases). CDR3 length: 18 residues. V shed 4 bases and J shed 6 bases, with 25 bases lying between them. Germline V gene data show CDR1 as MGHRA and CDR2 as YSYEKL. This CDR3 is CASSRIPMGLLDFNEQFF. The CDR3 nucleotides read TGCGCCAGCAGCCGGATCCCCATGGGGCTGCTCGATTTCAATGAGCAGTTCTTC.

This clone was detected once. The chain couples TRBV27 to TRBJ1-1; 7 positions agree with TRBD1. The CDR3 is 14 residues long. Germline V gene data show CDR1 as MNHEY and CDR2 as SMNVEV (reference sequence). V shed 5 bases and J 6 bases; nucleotides not matched to a gene: 9. The chain's CDR3 is CASSPATGQAEAFF. The DNA for the CDR3 is TGTGCCAGCAGTCCTGCGACCGGACAGGCTGAAGCTTTCTTT.

Here the CDR3 reads CASSLGGGRTDTQYF. The CDR3 nucleotides read TGCGCCAGCAGCTTGGGAGGGGGGCGCACAGATACGCAGTATTTT. This sequence joins TRBV5-1 and TRBJ2-3; either TRBD1 or TRBD2 may fit D (6 bases each). CDR3 size: 15 residues. The V gene lost 0 bases and the J gene lost 1 base, with 9 bases spanning the gap. Germline CDR1 and CDR2: SGHRS and YFSETQ.

The chain has TRBV10-3 and TRBJ1-1; 9 nucleotides align to TRBD1. The V gene end was trimmed by 5 bases and the J gene end by 5 bases; junction bases not matched to a gene: 15. CDR3 length: 17 amino acids. Germline CDR1 ENHRY, CDR2 SYGVKD. CDR3 region: CAISPGQGSSGKTEAFF. The DNA for the CDR3 is TGTGCCATCAGTCCGGGACAGGGAAGTTCAGGAAAAACTGAAGCTTTCTTT.

The V call is TRBV13, the J call TRBJ2-1; 9 bases match TRBD2. The CDR3 loop spans 16 amino acids. V was clipped by 0 bases and J by 9 bases; unmatched bases: 9. Germline V lookup: CDR1 PRHDT, CDR2 FYEKMQ (reference sequence). CDR3 sequence reads: CASSLGRAGGLGEQFF. DNA of the CDR3: TGTGCCAGCAGCTTAGGCCGTGCGGGGGGGCTGGGTGAGCAGTTCTTC.

The chain has TRBV10-2 and TRBJ2-1, with D perhaps matching TRBD1 (7 bases). Germline values: CDR1 WSHSY, CDR2 SAAADI. Trimming removed 4 bases from V and 7 bases from J, with 17 bases in between. This CDR3 comprises 15 residues. The CDR3 sequence: CASSAASTGRNEQFF. The DNA of the CDR3 is TGCGCCAGCAGTGCAGCTTCGACAGGGAGGAATGAGCAGTTCTTC.

In its sample, this clone was seen a few times. The genes are TRBV29-1 and TRBJ1-1; no definite D call. This CDR3 spans 12 amino acids. The V gene's germline CDR1 is SQVTM and CDR2 ANQGSEA. The V end was cut by 5 bases, the J end by 5 bases, with 12 bases between. CDR3 in amino acids: CSVTLKVTEAFF. The CDR3 DNA is TGCAGCGTTACTTTAAAGGTGACTGAAGCTTTCTTT.

In this sample, this clone turned up once. The chain couples TRBV5-4 to TRBJ1-1, with no clear D. V lost 1 base to trimming and J lost 1 base, with 11 bases between them. CDR3 length equals 15 residues. The germline V gene has CDR1 SGHNT and CDR2 YYREEE (reference sequence). The CDR3 coding sequence is TGTGCCAGCAGCTTGTCAACCACCACGAACACTGAAGCTTTCTTT. It specifies CASSLSTTTNTEAFF. Variable domain in full (rest from reference TRBV5-4 and TRBJ1-1): ETGVTQSPTHLIKTRGQQVTLRCSSQSGHNTVSWYQQALGQGPQFIFQYYREEENGRGNFPPRFSGLQFPNYSSELNVNALELDDSALYLCASSLSTTTNTEAFFGQGTRLTVV.

This clone was seen only a few times. V gene TRBV5-1 combines with J gene TRBJ1-6; 7 nucleotides agree with TRBD1. CDR3 length: 15 amino acids. Germline CDR1 and CDR2: SGHRS and YFSETQ. V trimming: 5 bases; J trimming: 8 bases; junction bases outside the gene matches: 10. The CDR3 DNA is TGCGCCAGCAGGTTCGAGACAGGGACTTATTCACCCCTCCACTTT. Its protein product is CASRFETGTYSPLHF.

The chain uses TRBV13 and TRBJ2-5, with 8 bases matching TRBD2. The V and J ends lost 5 bases and 5 bases, in that order; junction bases with no gene match: 10. This CDR3 has 15 residues. CDR1 is PRHDT, CDR2 FYEKMQ, per germline (reference sequence). The CDR3 DNA reads as TGTGCCAGCAGCCTCCGGGGTAGCGGGGCGGAGACCCAGTACTTC. Translation gives CASSLRGSGAETQYF.

The chain couples TRBV29-1 to TRBJ1-2; TRBD1 matches 7 bases. The CDR3 contains 14 residues. Germline V lookup: CDR1 SQVTM, CDR2 ANQGSEA. The V gene end was trimmed by 4 bases and the J gene end by 0 bases; junction bases not matched to a gene: 5. The CDR3 region has the DNA TGCAGCGTTGCCGGGACAGACACTAACTATGGCTACACCTTC. Translated: CSVAGTDTNYGYTF.

The chain joins TRBV7-2 to TRBJ2-7, with D tentatively TRBD1 (5 bases). Germline-derived CDR1 and CDR2 are SGHTA and FQGNSA. This CDR3 has 13 residues. V lost 0 bases and J 4 bases, leaving 7 bases between the germline ends. The chain's CDR3 is CASSLAQGYEQYF. The CDR3 DNA reads as TGTGCCAGCAGCTTAGCGCAGGGTTACGAGCAGTACTTC.

The rearrangement joins TRBV30 to TRBJ1-2; D might be TRBD1 (5 bases). V lost 5 bases to trimming and J lost 4 bases, with 20 bases between them. The CDR3 consists of 15 residues. The V gene's germline CDR1 is GTSNPN and CDR2 SVGIG (reference sequence). The CDR3 protein is CAWSPRVWGGYGYTF. CDR3 DNA sequence: TGTGCCTGGTCCCCCAGAGTTTGGGGCGGCTATGGCTACACCTTC.

The J gene is TRBJ1-1, the V gene TRBV6-6; D unresolved. CDR3 length: 11 amino acids. V was pared by 6 bases and J by 6 bases, with 8 bases between. Germline CDR1 and CDR2: MNHNY and SVGAGI (reference sequence). The CDR3 sequence is CASSPAAEAFF. The CDR3 nucleotides read TGTGCCAGCAGCCCCGCCGCTGAAGCTTTCTTT.

The V gene is TRBV7-8, the J gene TRBJ1-1; TRBD1 agrees at 7 bases. CDR3 length equals 14 residues. Germline V lookup: CDR1 SGHVS, CDR2 FQNEAQ. The ends lost 3 bases at V and 8 bases at J; junction bases unmatched: 9. The DNA for the CDR3 is TGTGCCAGCAGCTTGGGACAGAGGGGATCCGAAGCTTTCTTT. It encodes CASSLGQRGSEAFF.